A selection of T cell receptor beta chains follows, all from one sample in a study of blood T cell repertoires in COVID-19. Clones were read by immunoSEQ multiplex PCR, and TCRdb kept only the in-frame ones, dropping some. The sample yields more than 400,000 clones, 70% to 90% seen once. The sequenced sample consisted of peripheral blood. The receptor set was obtained from a human donor in a cohort sampled during active COVID-19. Both conserved end residues are part of each CDR3. D genes are given only for firm matches. A clone size is listed for some rows: how often the clone was seen (once, few, many), or a class if it is expanded.

D gene	V gene	clone size	J gene	CDR3 DNA	CDR3 protein
TRBD2	TRBV6-5	few	TRBJ2-5	TGTGCCAGCAGTTCTCTAGCGGGAGGGTGGGAGACCCAGTACTTC	CASSSLAGGWETQYF
NA	TRBV18	once	TRBJ1-2	TGTGCCAGCTCCCTCGAACGGGAAGCTAACTATGGCTACACCTTC	CASSLEREANYGYTF
TRBD1	TRBV7-2	NA	TRBJ1-1	TGTGCCAGCAGCTTAGTGACAGGGACGAACACTGAAGCTTTCTTT	CASSLVTGTNTEAFF
NA	TRBV11-3	NA	TRBJ2-5	TGTGCCAGCAGCTTAGACAGACAAGAGACCCAGTACTTC	CASSLDRQETQYF
TRBD1	TRBV18	NA	TRBJ1-1	TGTGCCAGCTCATCGTCCGGGACAGATAACACTGAAGCTTTCTTT	CASSSSGTDNTEAFF
TRBD2	TRBV7-8	NA	TRBJ2-2	TGTGCCAGCAGCAGCGGGACTAGAGGGGGCGGGGAGCTGTTTTTT	CASSSGTRGGGELFF
NA	TRBV6-6	few	TRBJ1-1	TGTGCCAGCAGTTACTCCGCAGTGAACACTGAAGCTTTCTTT	CASSYSAVNTEAFF
NA	TRBV25-1	once	TRBJ2-1	TGTGCCAGCAGACAGGGCAGCCGAAATGAGCAGTTCTTC	CASRQGSRNEQFF
NA	TRBV2	NA	TRBJ1-2	TGTGCCAGACCCCGGGACTTCCAACAAAACTATGGCTACACCTTC	CARPRDFQQNYGYTF
NA	TRBV5-1	NA	TRBJ1-6	TGCGCCAGCAGCTTGGACCCAGGGCATAATTCACCCCTCCACTTT	CASSLDPGHNSPLHF
NA	TRBV27	NA	TRBJ1-2	TGTGCCAGCACCCCCAGAGGATATGGCTACACCTTC	CASTPRGYGYTF
NA	TRBV18	NA	TRBJ2-2	TGTGCCAGCTCACCGAGGGTGGAGAACACCGGGGAGCTGTTTTTT	CASSPRVENTGELFF